This T cell receptor beta chain was obtained from a study of identical twins. TCRdb re-called the 5' RACE reads with MiXCR, one entry per CDR3 protein. This sample has around 1.7 million distinct CDR3 sequences; about 32% occur once, and the top ten carry 0.25% to 0.3%. The ends were cut back, 1 base at V and 6 bases at J, with 10 bases in the middle. Germline V gene sequence: CDR1 DFQATT, CDR2 SNEGSKA (reference sequence). The CDR3 length is 13 residues. The material sequenced was cord blood. The clonotype originates from a newborn girl in good health. The chain is built from TRBV20-1 and TRBJ2-1, with D perhaps matching TRBD1 (6 bases). This chain's CDR3 is CSARGVGANEQFF. CDR3 nucleotide sequence: TGCAGTGCTAGAGGTGTGGGGGCCAATGAGCAGTTCTTC.